These 20 T cell receptor beta chains originate from one sample sequenced in a study of vaccination and CD4 T cells after COVID-19 (dated by TCRdb to between 2021 and 2024). Library method: PCR. The sequencing machine was an Illumina iSeq 100. DNA from cultured CD4+ T cells was subjected to TCR sequencing with the Oncomine TCR Beta short-read assay at the Johns Hopkins FTIC core. TCRdb redid the processing of the public reads, applying fastp at Q25 and MiXCR, and retained in-frame beta chains. Rows matching on CDR3 protein sequence are summarized as one entry with the most common DNA and genes. The sample profile shows some 14,000 distinct CDR3 sequences; roughly 62% of them were found once. 7.4% of the sample comes from the top ten. According to the study, the label for this sample's treatment or condition signals: approximately nine-day PBMC culture with coronavirus spike peptide pools or control peptides (ViraFEST assay).

Antigens for these TCRs are unknown. The sequencing input was CD4+ T cells from blood, cultured in vitro. These receptors originate from a human donor who had recovered from COVID-19.

The genes are TRBV4-2 and TRBJ1-2; D might be TRBD1 (5 bases). V lost 4 bases to trimming and J lost 2 bases, with 14 bases between them. The CDR3 sequence is 15 residues long. In germline, CDR1 is LGHNA, CDR2 YNFKEQ. In DNA, the CDR3 is TGTGCCAGCAGCCTGTACCGGGACGGCAACTATGGCTACACCTTC. This gives the protein CASSLYRDGNYGYTF.

The J gene is TRBJ1-1, the V gene TRBV11-3; 7 bases map to TRBD1. CDR3 length equals 15 residues. In germline, CDR1 is SGHNT, CDR2 YENEEA. J gave up 1 base and V 1 base, and 3 bases lay outside the gene matches. The CDR3 sequence is CASSLGQGENTEAFF. The CDR3, as DNA: TGTGCCAGCAGCTTAGGTCAGGGGGAGAACACTGAAGCTTTCTTT.

The chain combines TRBV7-9 with TRBJ2-3; D remains unclear. The germline V gene encodes CDR1 SEHNR and CDR2 FQNEAQ (reference sequence). V dropped 8 bases and J dropped 5 bases, with 8 bases sitting between them. The CDR3 extends over 11 amino acids. The CDR3 loop is CASAMGDTQYF. In DNA form, the CDR3 reads TGTGCCAGCGCTATGGGAGATACGCAGTATTTT.

The V call is TRBV19, the J call TRBJ2-1; D is undetermined. The CDR3 loop spans 17 amino acids. The V end was cut by 1 base, the J end by 0 bases, with 13 bases between. Germline V gives CDR1 LNHDA, CDR2 SQIVND (reference sequence). CDR3: CASSIASVTSSYNEQFF. The CDR3 DNA reads as TGTGCCAGTAGTATAGCTTCTGTCACAAGCTCCTACAATGAGCAGTTCTTC.

The chain recombines TRBV10-1 with TRBJ2-1, with 10 bases matching TRBD2. CDR1 and CDR2 from the germline V gene are WNHNN and SYGVQD (reference sequence). J lost 7 bases, V lost 6 bases, and 15 bases had no gene match. CDR3 size: 17 residues. The CDR3 loop is CASSKLVASGSGNEQFF. The CDR3 DNA follows: TGCGCCAGCAGCAAACTAGTAGCTAGCGGGAGTGGGAATGAGCAGTTCTTC.

This clonotype was seen once. The chain employs TRBV15 and TRBJ1-1; D call uncertain. CDR1 and CDR2 from the germline V gene are LNHNV and YYDKDF (reference sequence). CDR3 length: 15 residues. Trimming stripped 4 bases from V and 5 bases from J, with 17 bases between. The CDR3 reads CATSTGSTVGTEAFF. CDR3 nucleotide sequence: TGTGCCACCAGCACCGGAAGCACGGTGGGGACTGAAGCTTTCTTT.

This clonotype was found a few times. V is TRBV6-1 and J is TRBJ1-1, with D perhaps TRBD1 (6 bases). V was pared by 6 bases and J by 5 bases, with 16 bases between. The CDR3 length is 14 residues. Germline CDR1 and CDR2: MNHNS and SASEGT. CDR3 sequence reads: CASSPQGTGTEAFF. The CDR3 coding sequence is TGTGCCAGCAGCCCTCAGGGGACGGGGACTGAAGCTTTCTTT.

Only one count was recorded for this clonotype. The chain combines TRBV11-3 with TRBJ2-3; D unresolved. V was trimmed by 5 bases and J by 1 base, leaving 10 bases between them. Germline CDR1 is SGHNT and CDR2 is YENEEA. This CDR3 spans 14 amino acids. CDR3 protein: CASSKSARTDTQYF. The CDR3 DNA follows: TGTGCCAGCAGCAAAAGCGCCCGCACAGATACGCAGTATTTT.

This clonotype has only a few counts. The rearrangement links TRBV6-1 to TRBJ1-4; no firm D call. CDR1 is MNHNS, CDR2 SASEGT, per germline. The V end was cut by 7 bases, the J end by 8 bases, with 14 bases between. The CDR3 is made up of 13 amino acids. The chain's CDR3 is CASTLTVREKLFF. The CDR3 bases are TGTGCCAGCACTCTAACTGTCCGCGAAAAACTGTTTTTT.

The CDR3 bases are TGCAGTGCTAGCACGGGGGTTAGTTGGGCTGAAGCTTTCTTT. Translated, it gives CSASTGVSWAEAFF. The chain joins TRBV20-1 to TRBJ1-1, with D possibly matching TRBD1 (5 bases). Germline V lookup: CDR1 DFQATT, CDR2 SNEGSKA (reference sequence). The CDR3 spans 14 residues. V was cut by 3 bases and J by 6 bases, with 17 bases left in between.

In this sample, this clonotype turned up a few times. The genes are TRBV7-8 and TRBJ1-2, with a weak D call TRBD1 (5 bases). Trimming cost V 1 base and J 8 bases, with 11 bases left between them. CDR3 length equals 13 residues. The germline V gene encodes CDR1 SGHVS and CDR2 FQNEAQ. The CDR3: CASSLVWDGGYTF. CDR3 nucleotides: TGTGCCAGCAGCTTAGTCTGGGACGGAGGCTACACCTTC.

This clonotype rates as medium-sized (0.01 to 0.1%). The chain carries TRBV7-2 and TRBJ1-2; D is perhaps TRBD1 (6 bases). The CDR3 contains 13 residues. Per germline, CDR1 SGHTA and CDR2 FQGNSA. V lost 5 bases, J lost 5 bases, and 12 bases lay in between. The CDR3 loop reads CASSVSTGYGYTF. CDR3 nucleotides: TGTGCCAGCAGCGTATCAACAGGGTATGGCTACACCTTC.

This chain uses TRBV20-1 with TRBJ2-7, with D possibly TRBD2 on 6 matching bases. CDR1 and CDR2 from the germline V gene are DFQATT and SNEGSKA (reference sequence). V gave up 6 bases and J gave up 0 bases, with 18 bases separating them. CDR3 size: 15 residues. The CDR3 loop reads CSAPRSGPSSYEQYF. In DNA, the CDR3 is TGCAGTGCCCCCCGGAGCGGGCCCAGCTCCTACGAGCAGTACTTC.

This sequence joins TRBV11-2 and TRBJ2-3; 9 bases fit TRBD2. After removal of 2 bases from V and 4 bases from J, the junction contained 7 bases not matched to a gene. CDR3 size: 16 residues. The germline V gene has CDR1 SGHAT and CDR2 FQNNGV. The CDR3 DNA follows: TGTGCCAGCAGCTTAACCGCGGGAGGGCGAGCAGATACGCAGTATTTT. Amino acids: CASSLTAGGRADTQYF.

This CDR3 reads CASSPQGLKGQETQYF. CDR3 sequence (DNA): TGTGCCAGCAGCCCCCAGGGCCTCAAGGGACAAGAGACCCAGTACTTC. The chain employs TRBV7-3 and TRBJ2-5; tentative D call: TRBD1 (5 bases). This CDR3 is built from 16 residues. Deletions cut 5 bases from V and 2 bases from J, with 18 bases between. Per the germline V gene, CDR1 is SGHTA and CDR2 is FQGTGA.

The chain uses TRBV2 and TRBJ2-3, with TRBD2 matching 7 bases. After removal of 6 bases from V and 2 bases from J, the junction contained 11 bases not matched to a gene. From germline, CDR1 is SNHLY and CDR2 FYNNEI. The CDR3 contains 16 residues. The CDR3 sequence is CASRKTSSSPTDTQYF. CDR3 coding DNA: TGTGCCAGCAGGAAGACTAGCTCCTCCCCCACAGATACGCAGTATTTT.

CDR3 in amino acids: CASSLDLYRAHGYTF. CDR3 DNA: TGTGCCAGCAGCTTAGATCTCTACAGGGCCCATGGCTACACCTTC. This chain connects TRBV11-2 to TRBJ1-2; TRBD1 is a possible D gene (6 bases). The CDR3 is 15 residues long. V was shortened by 0 bases and J by 6 bases, with 14 bases between the two germline ends. Per the germline V gene, CDR1 is SGHAT and CDR2 is FQNNGV.

There are a few counts of this clonotype. For the CDR3, the DNA is TGTGCCAGCAGTCGACCAACTGGGGAGACCCAGTACTTC. Translating it yields CASSRPTGETQYF. The rearrangement joins TRBV12-3 or TRBV12-4 to TRBJ2-5; D ambiguous. This CDR3 contains 13 residues. Trimming pared 5 bases from V and 5 bases from J, leaving 12 bases between.

This clonotype was seen a handful of times. This sequence joins TRBV28 and TRBJ1-5; D call uncertain. Per the germline V gene, CDR1 is MDHEN and CDR2 is SYDVKM. The V end lost 3 bases, the J end lost 2 bases, and 2 bases lay between the germline ends. The CDR3 extends over 12 amino acids. This CDR3 reads CASSLGNQPQHF. The DNA of the CDR3 is TGTGCCAGCAGTTTGGGCAATCAGCCCCAGCATTTT.

The chain uses TRBV6-1 and TRBJ2-1; maybe TRBD2 (7 bases). This CDR3 spans 16 amino acids. The germline gives CDR1 MNHNS, CDR2 SASEGT. V lost 5 bases to trimming and J lost 2 bases, with 16 bases between them. For the CDR3, the DNA is TGTGCCAGCAGTCCCCTAGGGGGGAGGGCCTACAATGAGCAGTTCTTC. Amino acid sequence: CASSPLGGRAYNEQFF.